The rows below give T cell receptor beta chains drawn from one sample of a study of human T cells and chemical hapten exposure. From the RACE reads, TCRdb called clonotypes with MiXCR, one entry per CDR3 protein. The sample carries around 120,000 distinct CDR3 sequences, approximately 13% recorded once. The sequencing used whole blood, collected in connection with sensitization to the hapten diphenylcyclopropenone (DPC). These receptors were obtained from a woman under 30 with alopecia areata. Some clones in this sample may be carry-over from other donors' samples. CDR3s include the opening cysteine and the closing phenylalanine or tryptophan. A D gene is named only where the DNA matches it firmly.

D	J	V	CDR3
-	TRBJ2-1	TRBV24-1	CATSDFKSGSYNEQFF
-	TRBJ1-1	TRBV4-1	CASSHDRFGNTEAFF
-	TRBJ1-2	TRBV5-4	CASSWFTTNYGYTF
-	TRBJ2-1	TRBV7-3	CASSPSVAVSYNEQFF
TRBD2	TRBJ2-2	TRBV7-8	CASSLSGANTGELFF
TRBD2	TRBJ2-3	TRBV6-6	CASLPLAGGALDTQYF
-	TRBJ1-1	TRBV18	CASSRPGAMNTEAFF
-	TRBJ2-3	TRBV7-2	CASSFGSGGVSTDTQYF
TRBD1	TRBJ2-7	TRBV7-2	CASSRPGQDEQYF
-	TRBJ1-1	TRBV29-1	CSVVDPREAFF
-	TRBJ2-7	TRBV28	CASSSTEQYF
TRBD2	TRBJ2-3	TRBV12-3/TRBV12-4	CASSPRGVTDTQYF
-	TRBJ2-2	TRBV11-2	CADTIGGTGELFF
TRBD1	TRBJ2-2	TRBV4-3	CASSLAPGQSTGELFF
-	TRBJ2-3	TRBV29-1	CSAQPSPARTDTQYF
TRBD1	TRBJ1-5	TRBV12-3/TRBV12-4	CASANSGQGPQPQHF
-	TRBJ2-1	TRBV28	CASWGAGQYNEQFF
-	TRBJ2-7	TRBV20-1	CSASFPSGQYF
TRBD1	TRBJ1-4	TRBV12-3/TRBV12-4	CASRPTGGYTNEKLFF
TRBD2	TRBJ2-1	TRBV19	CASSTGGSSFNEQFF
TRBD1	TRBJ1-2	TRBV28	CASSLYDRENYGYTF
-	TRBJ2-1	TRBV7-2	CASSLLAPPSYNEQFF
-	TRBJ2-5	TRBV7-8	CASSLAPSRGHGETQYF
-	TRBJ1-5	TRBV19	CASSILDRPNQPQHF
TRBD1	TRBJ2-2	TRBV29-1	CSGGQSTGELFF
-	TRBJ2-5	TRBV29-1	CSGQAGFQETQYF
TRBD2	TRBJ2-1	TRBV27	CASSLGTSIHEQFF
TRBD1	TRBJ1-1	TRBV12-3/TRBV12-4	CASRSRDRNTEAFF
-	TRBJ2-3	TRBV4-1	CASSQDYSGSGADTQYF
-	TRBJ2-5	TRBV7-9	CASSPKTPQETQYF
TRBD1	TRBJ2-5	TRBV6-2/TRBV6-3	CATLRDSQETQYF
-	TRBJ2-3	TRBV29-1	CSGRGRATDTQYF
-	TRBJ1-1	TRBV6-2/TRBV6-3	CASSYSSEQGTLEAFF
-	TRBJ2-5	TRBV6-6	CASRTRQETQYF
-	TRBJ2-7	TRBV11-3	CASSLVGHSYEQYF